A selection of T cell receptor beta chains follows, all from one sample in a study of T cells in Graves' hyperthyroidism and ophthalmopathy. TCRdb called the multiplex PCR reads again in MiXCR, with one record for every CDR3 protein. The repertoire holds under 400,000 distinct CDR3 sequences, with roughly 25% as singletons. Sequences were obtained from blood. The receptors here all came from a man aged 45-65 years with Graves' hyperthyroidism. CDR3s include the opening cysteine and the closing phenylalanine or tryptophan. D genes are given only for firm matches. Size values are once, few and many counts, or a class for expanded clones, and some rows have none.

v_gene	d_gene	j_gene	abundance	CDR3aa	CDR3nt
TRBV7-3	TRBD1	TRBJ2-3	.	CASSLMGTGGTDTQYF	TGTGCCAGCAGCTTAATGGGGACAGGAGGCACAGATACGCAGTATTTT
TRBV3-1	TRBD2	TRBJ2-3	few	CASSRQGSSGRTDTQYF	TGTGCCAGCAGCCGGCAAGGTAGTAGCGGGAGGACAGATACGCAGTATTTT
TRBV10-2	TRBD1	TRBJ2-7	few	CASSVGRGYEQYF	TGCGCCAGCAGTGTGGGCAGGGGGTACGAGCAGTACTTC
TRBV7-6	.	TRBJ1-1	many	CASSFGLNTEAFF	TGTGCCAGCAGCTTTGGGCTGAACACTGAAGCTTTCTTT
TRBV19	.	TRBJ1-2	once	CASSIVASANYGHTF	TGTGCCAGTAGTATAGTAGCCAGTGCTAACTATGGCCACACCTTC
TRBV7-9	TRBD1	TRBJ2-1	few	CASSPGTGEDEQFF	TGTGCCAGCAGCCCCGGGACAGGGGAGGATGAGCAGTTCTTC
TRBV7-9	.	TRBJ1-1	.	CASSTTRMNTEAFF	TGTGCCAGCAGCACCACGAGGATGAACACTGAAGCTTTCTTT
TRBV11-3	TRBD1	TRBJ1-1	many	CASSWTGRNTEAFF	TGTGCCAGCAGTTGGACAGGAAGGAACACTGAAGCTTTCTTT
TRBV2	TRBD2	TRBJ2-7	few	CASRVTLAVSSYEQYF	TGTGCCAGCAGGGTTACCCTAGCGGTCAGCTCCTACGAGCAGTACTTC
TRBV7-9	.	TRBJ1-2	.	CASSPGASGYTF	TGTGCCAGCAGCCCGGGGGCAAGTGGCTACACCTTC
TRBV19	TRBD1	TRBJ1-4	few	CASSITAGTATNEKLFF	TGTGCCAGTAGTATTACAGCCGGGACAGCAACTAATGAAAAACTGTTTTTT
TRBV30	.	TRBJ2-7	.	CAWSSTLEEQYF	TGTGCCTGGAGTTCGACCCTGGAGGAGCAGTACTTC
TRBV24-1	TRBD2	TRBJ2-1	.	CATSDFSGRGGNEQFF	TGTGCCACCAGTGATTTTAGCGGGAGGGGAGGCAATGAGCAGTTCTTC
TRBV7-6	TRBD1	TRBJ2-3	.	CASSPRTGFTDTQYF	TGTGCCAGCAGCCCCCGGACAGGGTTTACAGATACGCAGTATTTT
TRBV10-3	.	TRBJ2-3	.	CAISDGAADTQYF	TGTGCCATCAGTGATGGGGCGGCAGATACGCAGTATTTT
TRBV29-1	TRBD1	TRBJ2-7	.	CSVVLGTAYEQYF	TGCAGCGTTGTTTTAGGGACAGCCTACGAGCAGTACTTC
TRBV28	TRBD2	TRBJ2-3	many	CASSPSRGAGGNTQYF	TGTGCCAGCAGTCCAAGCAGGGGAGCGGGAGGAAATACGCAGTATTTT
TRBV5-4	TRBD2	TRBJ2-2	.	CASSFASGSTGELFF	TGTGCCAGCAGCTTCGCTAGCGGGTCCACCGGGGAGCTGTTTTTT